This T cell receptor beta chain was found in a study of cytomegalovirus exposure and HLA in healthy donors. Study-level information: Of approximately 400 genotyped donors, 81% clustered with self-reported Caucasian donors.

Use of 60 Vbeta and 13 Jbeta primers characterized the PCR. TCRdb keeps only in-frame clones here, not all; method: immunoSEQ multiplex PCR. The sample has 100,000 to 150,000 clones, over 75% seen once. CDR1 and CDR2 from the germline V gene are SGHNT and YYREEE (reference sequence). With V trimmed by 0 bases and J by 8 bases, 5 bases remained unmatched. The CDR3 covers 15 residues. The study, taken as a whole, reports: Upon later analysis, TCR association rates were observed to vary by HLA locus, being highest for DRB1 and lowest for HLA-C.

A remark on this clone: The antigen remains unidentified.

The rearrangement links TRBV5-4 to TRBJ2-1, with 10 bases lining up with TRBD2. This clonotype originated in a male donor in good health and CMV-seropositive. Sequenced input: PBMCs. The CDR3 DNA reads TGTGCCAGCAGCTTGGAGCTAGCGGGAGATCATGAGCAGTTCTTC. Residues: CASSLELAGDHEQFF.